This T cell receptor (beta chain) derives from a study of cytomegalovirus exposure and HLA in healthy donors. At the level of the study: Unique TCRs numbering approximately 80 million, obtained from HLA-typed donors, made up an early data release.

Findings of the study overall: Apparent HLA restriction characterized most CMV-associated TCR beta chains in a later analysis. The authors enumerated over 150 TCR beta chains as linked to cytomegalovirus. CMV serostatus was the sole immune exposure information available.

This clone was seen only a few times. Its specificity is not known. The CDR3 runs 15 residues. V was pared by 4 bases and J by 5 bases, with 7 bases of the junction left unmatched. CDR1 and CDR2 (germline): SEHNR, FQNEAQ (reference sequence). The study ran its PCR with 60 Vbeta and 13 Jbeta primers. This table comes from immunoSEQ multiplex PCR, and its TCRdb copy is limited to in-frame clones, with some not included. The profile shows around 140,000 clones, around 80% of them singletons. This TCR was recovered from a man between 50 and 59 years old in good health and CMV-seronegative. This chain uses TRBV7-9 with TRBJ2-1; 8 positions match TRBD1. The sequenced sample consisted of PBMCs. CDR3 sequence: CASSSRQGLDNEQFF. The CDR3 coding sequence is TGTGCCAGCAGCTCCCGACAGGGGCTGGACAATGAGCAGTTCTTC.